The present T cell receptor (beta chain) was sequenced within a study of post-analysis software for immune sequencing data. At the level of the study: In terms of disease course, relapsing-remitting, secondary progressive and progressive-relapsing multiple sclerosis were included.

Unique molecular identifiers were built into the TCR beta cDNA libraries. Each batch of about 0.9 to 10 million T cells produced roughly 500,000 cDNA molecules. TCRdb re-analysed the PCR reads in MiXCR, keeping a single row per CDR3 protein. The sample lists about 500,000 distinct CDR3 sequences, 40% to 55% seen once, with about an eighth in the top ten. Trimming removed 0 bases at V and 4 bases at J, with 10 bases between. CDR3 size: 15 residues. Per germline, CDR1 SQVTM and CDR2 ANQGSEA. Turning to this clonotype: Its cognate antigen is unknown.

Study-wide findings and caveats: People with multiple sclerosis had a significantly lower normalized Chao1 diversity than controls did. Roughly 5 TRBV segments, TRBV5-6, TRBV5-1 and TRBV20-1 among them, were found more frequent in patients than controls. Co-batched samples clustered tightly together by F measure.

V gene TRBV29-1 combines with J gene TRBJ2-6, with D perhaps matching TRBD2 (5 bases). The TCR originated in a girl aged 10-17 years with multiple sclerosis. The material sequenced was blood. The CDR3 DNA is TGCAGCGTTGAAGAAGCCGGGGTAGGGGCCAACGTCCTGACTTTC. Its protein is CSVEEAGVGANVLTF.